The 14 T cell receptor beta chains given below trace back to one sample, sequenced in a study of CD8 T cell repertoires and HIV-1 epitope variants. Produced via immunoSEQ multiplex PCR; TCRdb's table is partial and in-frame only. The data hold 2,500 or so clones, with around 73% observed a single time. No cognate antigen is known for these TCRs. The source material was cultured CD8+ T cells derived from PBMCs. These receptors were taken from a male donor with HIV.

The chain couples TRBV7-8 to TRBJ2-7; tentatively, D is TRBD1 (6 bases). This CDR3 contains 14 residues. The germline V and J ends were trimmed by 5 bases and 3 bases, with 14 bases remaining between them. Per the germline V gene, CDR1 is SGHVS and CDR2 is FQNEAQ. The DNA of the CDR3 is TGTGCCAGCAGCGGGGGCGAGAACTACTACGAGCAGTACTTC. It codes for CASSGGENYYEQYF.

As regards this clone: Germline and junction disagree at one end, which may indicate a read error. The CDR3 DNA follows: TGTGCTAGCAGCCCGGGACAGCTCTCCTACAATGAGCAGTTCTTC. Translation: CASSPGQLSYNEQFF. The chain has TRBV7-7 and TRBJ2-1; 7 bases align to TRBD1. The germline V gene has CDR1 SSHAT and CDR2 FNYEAQ (reference sequence). This CDR3 comprises 15 residues.

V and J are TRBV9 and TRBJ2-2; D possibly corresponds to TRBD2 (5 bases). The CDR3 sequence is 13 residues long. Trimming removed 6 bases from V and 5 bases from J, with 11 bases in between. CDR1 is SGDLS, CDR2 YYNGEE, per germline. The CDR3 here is CASTPRGTGELFF. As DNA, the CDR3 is TGTGCCAGCACCCCCCGCGGGACCGGGGAGCTGTTTTTT.

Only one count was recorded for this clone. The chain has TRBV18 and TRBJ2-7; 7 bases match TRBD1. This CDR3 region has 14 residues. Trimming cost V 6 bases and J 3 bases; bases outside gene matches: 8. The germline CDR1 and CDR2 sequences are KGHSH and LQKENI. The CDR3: CASSPGTAYYEQYF. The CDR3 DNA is TGTGCCAGCTCCCCCGGGACAGCTTACTACGAGCAGTACTTC.

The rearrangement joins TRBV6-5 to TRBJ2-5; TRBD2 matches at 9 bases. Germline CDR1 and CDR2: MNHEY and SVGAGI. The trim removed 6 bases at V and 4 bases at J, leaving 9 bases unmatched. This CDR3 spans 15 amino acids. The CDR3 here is CASSVGGRAGETQYF. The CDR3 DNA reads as TGTGCCAGCAGCGTTGGCGGGAGGGCCGGAGAGACCCAGTACTTC.

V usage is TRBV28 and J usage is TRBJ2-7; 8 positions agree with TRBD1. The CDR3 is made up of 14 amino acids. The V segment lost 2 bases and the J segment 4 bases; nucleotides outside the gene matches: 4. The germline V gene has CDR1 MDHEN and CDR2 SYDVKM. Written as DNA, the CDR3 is TGTGCCAGCAGTTTACAGGACAGGGCTTACGAGCAGTACTTC. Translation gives CASSLQDRAYEQYF.

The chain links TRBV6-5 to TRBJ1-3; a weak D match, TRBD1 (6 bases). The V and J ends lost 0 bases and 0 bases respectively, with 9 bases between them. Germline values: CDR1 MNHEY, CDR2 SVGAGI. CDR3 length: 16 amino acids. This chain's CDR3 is CASSYSTGSSGNTIYF. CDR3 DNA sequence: TGTGCCAGCAGTTACTCAACAGGGAGCTCTGGAAACACCATATATTTT.

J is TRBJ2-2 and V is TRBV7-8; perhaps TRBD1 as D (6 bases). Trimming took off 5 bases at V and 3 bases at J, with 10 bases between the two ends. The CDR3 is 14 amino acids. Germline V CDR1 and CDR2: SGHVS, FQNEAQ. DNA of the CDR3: TGTGCCAGCAGCCTCGGGACATACACCGGGGAGCTGTTTTTT. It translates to CASSLGTYTGELFF.

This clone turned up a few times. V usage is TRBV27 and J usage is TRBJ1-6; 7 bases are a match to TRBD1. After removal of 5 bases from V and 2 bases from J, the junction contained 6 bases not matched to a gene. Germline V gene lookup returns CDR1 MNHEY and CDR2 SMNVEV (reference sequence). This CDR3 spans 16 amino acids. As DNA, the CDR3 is TGTGCCAGCAGTCGGGACAGCCTGGCCTATAATTCACCCCTCCACTTT. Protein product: CASSRDSLAYNSPLHF.

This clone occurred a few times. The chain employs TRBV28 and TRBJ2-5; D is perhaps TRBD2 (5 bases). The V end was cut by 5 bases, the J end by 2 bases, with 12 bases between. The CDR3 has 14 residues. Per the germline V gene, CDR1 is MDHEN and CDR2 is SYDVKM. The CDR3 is CASSGRRDQETQYF. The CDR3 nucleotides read TGTGCCAGCAGTGGCCGACGGGATCAAGAGACCCAGTACTTC.

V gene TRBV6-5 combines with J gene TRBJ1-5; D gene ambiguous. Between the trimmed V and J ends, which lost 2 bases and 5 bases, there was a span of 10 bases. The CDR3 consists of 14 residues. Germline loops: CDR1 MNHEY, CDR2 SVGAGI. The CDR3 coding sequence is TGTGCCAGCAGTTACACCGTAACTGATCAGCCCCAGCATTTT. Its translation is CASSYTVTDQPQHF.

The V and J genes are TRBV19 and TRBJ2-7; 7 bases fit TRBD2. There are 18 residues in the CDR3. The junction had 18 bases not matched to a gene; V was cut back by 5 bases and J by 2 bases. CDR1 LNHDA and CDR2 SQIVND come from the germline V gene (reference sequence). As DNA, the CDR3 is TGTGCCAGTAGTTCCTACCCACGAGGACTAGAGGCTACCTACGAGCAGTACTTC. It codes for CASSSYPRGLEATYEQYF.

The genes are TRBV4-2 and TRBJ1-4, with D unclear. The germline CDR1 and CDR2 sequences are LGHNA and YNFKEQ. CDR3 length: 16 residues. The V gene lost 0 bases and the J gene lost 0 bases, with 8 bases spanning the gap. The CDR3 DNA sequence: TGTGCCAGCAGCCAAGATGAGGGAGCAACTAATGAAAAACTGTTTTTT. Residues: CASSQDEGATNEKLFF.

The CDR3 sequence: CASSLTVNYGYTF. The CDR3, as DNA: TGTGCCAGCAGTCTGACAGTAAACTATGGCTACACCTTC. This sequence joins TRBV6-6 and TRBJ1-2; TRBD1 might be the D (5 bases). The CDR3 has 13 amino acids. The germline CDR1 and CDR2 sequences are MNHNY and SVGAGI (reference sequence). The germline V and J ends were trimmed by 5 bases and 2 bases, with 9 bases remaining between them.